Included here is one TCR beta chain sequence, with context. This entry comes from a study of cytomegalovirus exposure and HLA in healthy donors. Study-wide context: Of roughly 400 genotyped donors, roughly 81% grouped in the Caucasian-associated ancestry cluster.

The PCR was carried out with 60 Vbeta primers and 13 Jbeta primers. Assay used: immunoSEQ multiplex PCR; TCRdb lists only in-frame clones, some missing. Of some 65,000 clones in the sample, 70% to 80% are singletons; the top ten hold around 3%. The CDR3 spans 15 residues. The germline V gene has CDR1 GTSNPN and CDR2 SVGIG (reference sequence). Trimming took 3 bases from V and 8 from J; bases not matched to a gene: 9. The chain uses TRBV30 and TRBJ1-6, with TRBD1 matching over 8 bases. This TCR derives from a girl under 18 in good health and CMV-seropositive. Material: PBMCs. CDR3 bases: TGTGCCTGGAGGGGACAGGCCCAACCCTATTCACCCCTCCACTTT. Translating gives CAWRGQAQPYSPLHF. The variable domain in full, with the rest retrieved from reference TRBV30 and TRBJ1-6, is SQTIHQWPATLVQPVGSPLSLECTVEGTSNPNLYWYRQAAGRGLQLLFYSVGIGQISSEVPQNLSASRPQDRQFILSSKKLLLSDSGFYLCAWRGQAQPYSPLHFGNGTRLTVT.